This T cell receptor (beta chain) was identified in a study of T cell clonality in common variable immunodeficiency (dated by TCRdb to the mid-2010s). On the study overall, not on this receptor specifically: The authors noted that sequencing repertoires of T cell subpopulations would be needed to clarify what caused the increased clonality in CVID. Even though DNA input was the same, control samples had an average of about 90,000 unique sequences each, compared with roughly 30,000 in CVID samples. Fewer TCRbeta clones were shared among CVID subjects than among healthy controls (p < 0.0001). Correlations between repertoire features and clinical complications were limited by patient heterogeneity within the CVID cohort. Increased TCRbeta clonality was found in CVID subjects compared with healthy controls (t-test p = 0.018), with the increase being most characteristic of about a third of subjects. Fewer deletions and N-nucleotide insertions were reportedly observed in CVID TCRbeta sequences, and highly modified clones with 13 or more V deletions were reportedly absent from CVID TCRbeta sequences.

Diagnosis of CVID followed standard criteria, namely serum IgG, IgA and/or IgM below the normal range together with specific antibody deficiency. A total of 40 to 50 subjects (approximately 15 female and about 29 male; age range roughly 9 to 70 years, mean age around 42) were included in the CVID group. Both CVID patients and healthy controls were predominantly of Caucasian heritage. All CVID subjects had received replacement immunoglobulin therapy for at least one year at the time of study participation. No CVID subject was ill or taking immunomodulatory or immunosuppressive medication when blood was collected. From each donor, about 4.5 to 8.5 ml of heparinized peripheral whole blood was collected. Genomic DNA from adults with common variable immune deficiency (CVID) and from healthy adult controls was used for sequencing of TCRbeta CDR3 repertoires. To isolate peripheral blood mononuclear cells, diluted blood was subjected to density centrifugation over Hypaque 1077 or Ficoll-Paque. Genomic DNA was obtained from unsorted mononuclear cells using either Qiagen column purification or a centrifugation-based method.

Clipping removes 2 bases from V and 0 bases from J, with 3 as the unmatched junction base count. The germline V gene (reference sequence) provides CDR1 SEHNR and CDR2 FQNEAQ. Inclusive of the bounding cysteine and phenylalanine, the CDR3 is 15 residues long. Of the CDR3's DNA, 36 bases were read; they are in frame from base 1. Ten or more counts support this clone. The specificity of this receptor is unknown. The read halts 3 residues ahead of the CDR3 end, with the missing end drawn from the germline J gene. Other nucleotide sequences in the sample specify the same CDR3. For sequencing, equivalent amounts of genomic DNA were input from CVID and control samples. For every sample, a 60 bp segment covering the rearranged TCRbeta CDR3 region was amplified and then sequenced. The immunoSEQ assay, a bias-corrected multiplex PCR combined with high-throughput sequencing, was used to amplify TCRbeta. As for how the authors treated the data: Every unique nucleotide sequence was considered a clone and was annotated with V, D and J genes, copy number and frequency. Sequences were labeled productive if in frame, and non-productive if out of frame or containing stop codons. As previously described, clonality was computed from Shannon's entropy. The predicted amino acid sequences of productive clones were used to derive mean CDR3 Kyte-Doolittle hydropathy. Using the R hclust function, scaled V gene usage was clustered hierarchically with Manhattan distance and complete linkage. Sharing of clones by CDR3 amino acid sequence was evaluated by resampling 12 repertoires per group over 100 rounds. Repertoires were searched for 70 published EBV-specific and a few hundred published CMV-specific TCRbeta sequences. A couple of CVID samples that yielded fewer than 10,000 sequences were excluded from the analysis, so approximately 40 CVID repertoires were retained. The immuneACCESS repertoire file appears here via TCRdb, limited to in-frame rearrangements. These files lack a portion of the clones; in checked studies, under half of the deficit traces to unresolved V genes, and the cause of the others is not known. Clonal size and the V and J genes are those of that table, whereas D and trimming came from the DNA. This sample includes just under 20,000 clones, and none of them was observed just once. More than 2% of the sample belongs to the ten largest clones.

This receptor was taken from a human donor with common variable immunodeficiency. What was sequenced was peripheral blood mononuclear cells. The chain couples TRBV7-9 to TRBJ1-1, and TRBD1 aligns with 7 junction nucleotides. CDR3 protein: CASSLRDSLNTEAFF. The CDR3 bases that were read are TGTGCCAGCAGCTTACGGGACAGCTTGAACACTGAA.